The table lists the clone carrying this TCR beta chain with a few counts. TCR beta CDR3 region amplification was performed from RNA transcripts. Carried out on the TCR CDR3, a first-round RT-PCR used the HTBI primer set. TCRdb called the multiplex PCR reads again in MiXCR, with one record for every CDR3 protein. Of 300,000 to 400,000 distinct CDR3 sequences listed, around 23% were seen once; the top ten hold around half. Trimming took off 4 bases at V and 1 base at J, with 7 bases between the two ends. In germline, CDR1 is MNHNS, CDR2 SASEGT. The CDR3 consists of 13 residues. The entry originates in a study of T cells in Graves' hyperthyroidism and ophthalmopathy.

This clonotype originated in a woman aged 45-59 years with Graves' hyperthyroidism. The sample was blood. The chain has TRBV6-1 and TRBJ1-2, with D possibly TRBD1 on 5 matching bases. DNA for the CDR3: TGTGCCAGCAGTGGGAGGGGTAACTATGGCTACACCTTC. Translation: CASSGRGNYGYTF.